One sample yielded the 28 T cell receptor beta chains listed below, sequenced in a study of response to subunit inactivated influenza vaccine. From the RT-PCR reads, TCRdb called clonotypes with MiXCR, one entry per CDR3 protein. The sample lists around 540,000 distinct CDR3 sequences, about an eighth occurring once. Sequences were derived from PBMCs from blood, sampled on the day of vaccination. These receptor sequences come from a man aged 50-59 years who received an inactivated influenza vaccine.

There are a few counts of this clonotype. The chain is built from TRBV20-1 and TRBJ2-7; no clear D gene. CDR3 length: 13 residues. CDR1 DFQATT and CDR2 SNEGSKA come from the germline V gene (reference sequence). Trimming removed 6 bases at V and 0 bases at J, with 12 bases between. The CDR3 sequence: CSAPLTDSYEQYF. The CDR3 nucleotides are TGCAGTGCGCCCCTGACGGACTCCTACGAGCAGTACTTC.

The chain has TRBV6-2 or TRBV6-3 and TRBJ2-1, with 9 bases aligning to TRBD1. V trimming: 6 bases; J trimming: 5 bases; junction bases outside the gene matches: 5. The length of the CDR3 is 14 residues. Germline CDR1 and CDR2: MNHEY and SVGEGT. The CDR3 coding sequence is TGTGCCAGCAGAACCGGGACAGGGAACAATGAGCAGTTCTTC. Its translation is CASRTGTGNNEQFF.

The V gene is TRBV27, the J gene TRBJ1-4; the match to TRBD1 covers 7 bases. This CDR3 region has 14 residues. Per the germline V gene, CDR1 is MNHEY and CDR2 is SMNVEV (reference sequence). Germline trimming cut 7 bases from V and 3 bases from J; bases unmatched to any gene: 5. The CDR3 reads CASTWTGPNEKLFF. In DNA, the CDR3 is TGTGCCAGCACCTGGACAGGTCCTAATGAAAAACTGTTTTTT.

This clonotype was seen a handful of times. This chain joins TRBV20-1 and TRBJ2-1, with D tentatively TRBD1 or TRBD2 (6 bases each). Trimming removed 3 bases from V and 4 bases from J, with 13 bases in between. CDR1 DFQATT and CDR2 SNEGSKA come from the germline V gene (reference sequence). The CDR3 totals 14 residues. The CDR3 loop reads CSASPGGRYNEQFF. The CDR3 bases are TGCAGTGCTAGCCCCGGGGGCCGGTACAATGAGCAGTTCTTC.

J is TRBJ2-2 and V is TRBV4-3, with D possibly TRBD2 on 6 matching bases. V dropped 5 bases and J dropped 6 bases, with 13 bases sitting between them. Per germline, CDR1 LGHNA and CDR2 YSLEER. CDR3 size: 14 residues. The CDR3 loop is CASSYSPGAGELFF. CDR3 bases: TGCGCCAGCAGCTATAGCCCGGGGGCCGGGGAGCTGTTTTTT.

This clonotype has more than one count but fewer than ten. The chain combines TRBV7-2 with TRBJ2-1; 12 positions agree with TRBD2. V gave up 5 bases and J gave up 8 bases; unmatched junction bases: 7. The CDR3 loop spans 15 amino acids. The V gene's germline CDR1 is SGHTA and CDR2 FQGNSA. Here the CDR3 reads CASSPRGLAGDEQFF. CDR3 nucleotides: TGTGCCAGCAGCCCAAGGGGACTAGCGGGCGATGAGCAGTTCTTC.

This clonotype was counted only a few times. The genes are TRBV10-2 and TRBJ2-2; D may correspond to TRBD1 or TRBD2 (6 bases each). Germline V lookup: CDR1 WSHSY, CDR2 SAAADI. Trimming took 10 bases from V and 3 from J, leaving 15 bases between them. The CDR3 runs 14 residues. The CDR3 spells CAIKGGRYTGELFF. CDR3 DNA: TGCGCCATCAAAGGGGGGCGATACACCGGGGAGCTGTTTTTT.

This clonotype turned up a few times. CDR3 nucleotides: TGTGCCAGCAGCCAAGACCTTGCGACGCCTAACTATGGCTACACCTTC. Protein product: CASSQDLATPNYGYTF. J is TRBJ1-2 and V is TRBV4-2; D ambiguous. This CDR3 spans 16 amino acids. Between the trimmed V and J ends, which lost 0 bases and 0 bases, there was a span of 11 bases. Germline CDR1 reads LGHNA; CDR2 reads YNFKEQ.

V and J are TRBV4-2 and TRBJ2-7; 12 positions match TRBD1. CDR3 length equals 19 residues. Trimming took 0 bases from V and 5 from J; bases not matched to a gene: 14. Germline V gene data show CDR1 as LGHNA and CDR2 as YNFKEQ. CDR3 nucleotides: TGTGCCAGCAGCCAAGACCACCGAATGACAGGGACAGGGGGCAACGAGCAGTACTTC. It encodes CASSQDHRMTGTGGNEQYF.

The chain uses TRBV7-2 and TRBJ2-1; D not resolved. The germline V and J ends were trimmed by 3 bases and 5 bases, with 11 bases remaining between them. Germline lookup yields CDR1 SGHTA and CDR2 FQGNSA. This CDR3 comprises 14 residues. DNA for the CDR3: TGTGCCAGCAGCTTGTCGATGAGAGACAATGAGCAGTTCTTC. Its translation: CASSLSMRDNEQFF.

The chain couples TRBV4-2 to TRBJ2-1; 7 bases line up with TRBD1. Germline values: CDR1 LGHNA, CDR2 YNFKEQ. The CDR3 is made up of 15 amino acids. Germline trimming cut 1 base from V and 5 bases from J; bases unmatched to any gene: 5. The CDR3 DNA follows: TGTGCCAGCAGCCAAGTGGCGACAGGGAACAATGAGCAGTTCTTC. Protein: CASSQVATGNNEQFF.

This clonotype occurred a few times. The rearrangement links TRBV6-7 to TRBJ2-1; unclear D gene. TRBV6-7 is noted as an ORF with a role that remains uncertain. The length of the CDR3 is 13 residues. Trimming took 2 bases from V and 10 from J, leaving 12 bases between them. The CDR3 DNA reads TGTGCCAGCAGTTACCCGGATGGACCCGAGCAGTTCTTC. The encoded protein is CASSYPDGPEQFF.

This clonotype was observed once. Written as DNA, the CDR3 is TGTGCCAGCAGCTCGGACCGCAAGTACGAGCAGTACTTC. This gives the protein CASSSDRKYEQYF. V gene TRBV7-2 combines with J gene TRBJ2-7; D is undetermined. Germline V gene data show CDR1 as SGHTA and CDR2 as FQGNSA. Trimming pared 4 bases from V and 4 bases from J, leaving 11 bases between. This CDR3 region has 13 residues.

CDR3 loop: CSAQGLAGEQYF. The DNA of the CDR3 is TGCAGTGCTCAGGGACTAGCGGGAGAACAGTACTTC. V and J are TRBV20-1 and TRBJ2-7; 14 nucleotides agree with TRBD2. This CDR3 region has 12 residues. In germline, CDR1 is DFQATT, CDR2 SNEGSKA (reference sequence). V lost 5 bases to trimming and J lost 10 bases; unmatched junction nucleotides: 4.

This clonotype was detected a few times. This rearrangement joins TRBV20-1 to TRBJ2-1; 9 nucleotides agree with TRBD2. Trimming at V came to 4 bases and at J to 3 bases, leaving 7 bases not matched to a gene. Germline V gene data show CDR1 as DFQATT and CDR2 as SNEGSKA (reference sequence). The CDR3 loop spans 15 amino acids. The CDR3 loop is CSAKPRGGRYNEQFF. CDR3 sequence (DNA): TGCAGTGCTAAACCGCGGGGGGGCCGCTACAATGAGCAGTTCTTC.

This clonotype was found many times. J is TRBJ2-5 and V is TRBV5-1; no reliable D call. The CDR3 is 14 amino acids. Trimming took off 1 base at V and 3 bases at J, with 10 bases between the two ends. The germline V gene encodes CDR1 SGHRS and CDR2 YFSETQ. DNA of the CDR3: TGCGCCAGCAGCTTGCAACAGATGGAAGAGACCCAGTACTTC. Amino acid sequence: CASSLQQMEETQYF.

This clonotype showed up many times. This sequence joins TRBV24-1 and TRBJ2-7; 9 bases match TRBD1. The V gene end was trimmed by 7 bases and the J gene end by 2 bases; junction bases not matched to a gene: 11. Per the germline V gene, CDR1 is KGHDR and CDR2 is SFDVKD. CDR3 length: 16 residues. The CDR3 is CATSNGGTGNTYEQYF. As DNA, the CDR3 is TGTGCCACCAGCAACGGAGGGACAGGGAATACCTACGAGCAGTACTTC.

This clonotype was detected only a few times. V and J are TRBV27 and TRBJ2-2; no reliable D call. The CDR3 sequence is 13 residues long. Germline V gene sequence: CDR1 MNHEY, CDR2 SMNVEV (reference sequence). The V end was cut by 8 bases, the J end by 4 bases, with 11 bases between. CDR3 loop: CASQSRATGELFF. In nucleotides, the CDR3 is TGTGCCAGCCAGAGCCGGGCCACCGGGGAGCTGTTTTTT.

This clonotype appeared a few times. The chain is built from TRBV2 and TRBJ2-2, with no clear D. CDR3 length: 15 residues. V lost 4 bases to trimming and J lost 3 bases, with 12 bases between them. The germline CDR1 and CDR2 sequences are SNHLY and FYNNEI. The CDR3 is CASSGGPLDTGELFF. The CDR3 DNA reads as TGTGCCAGCAGTGGTGGTCCTCTGGACACCGGGGAGCTGTTTTTT.

The table lists this clonotype with a few counts. V and J are TRBV4-1 and TRBJ2-2, with a weak D call TRBD1 (5 bases). CDR1 and CDR2 (germline): MGHRA, YSYEKL. V was shortened by 0 bases and J by 6 bases, with 17 bases between the two germline ends. There are 17 residues in the CDR3. The CDR3 protein is CASSQDRGRAKPGELFF. The DNA for the CDR3 is TGCGCCAGCAGCCAAGACCGTGGCAGGGCGAAACCCGGGGAGCTGTTTTTT.

The J gene is TRBJ2-3, the V gene TRBV5-1, with D possibly called TRBD1 or TRBD2 (5 bases each). The ends were cut back, 5 bases at V and 0 bases at J, with 13 bases in the middle. Germline-derived CDR1 and CDR2 are SGHRS and YFSETQ. The CDR3 extends over 15 amino acids. The CDR3 sequence is CASSRGDPSTDTQYF. The CDR3 DNA is TGCGCCAGCAGTCGTGGGGACCCGAGCACAGATACGCAGTATTTT.

This chain uses TRBV28 with TRBJ2-7; D remains unclear. Looked up from germline, CDR1 is MDHEN and CDR2 is SYDVKM. This CDR3 region has 13 residues. V lost 7 bases, J lost 6 bases, and 16 bases lay in between. The CDR3 sequence is CASNAQTGFEQYF. CDR3 DNA: TGTGCCAGCAACGCTCAGACCGGGTTCGAGCAGTACTTC.

This rearrangement joins TRBV20-1 to TRBJ2-5, with TRBD2 identical over 10 bases. Trimming removed 0 bases from V and 1 base from J; junction bases left unmatched: 20. Germline V gene lookup returns CDR1 DFQATT and CDR2 SNEGSKA (reference sequence). CDR3 length: 21 amino acids. Written as DNA, the CDR3 is TGCAGTGCTAGAGATAGGTTGGGAGCGGGGGGGCTTTTCAAAGGCCAAGAGACCCAGTACTTC. It is translated as CSARDRLGAGGLFKGQETQYF.

This clonotype was recorded many times. The CDR3 region is CASSFMAGGPIGYEQFF. CDR3 nucleotide sequence: TGTGCCAGCAGTTTTATGGCGGGAGGGCCGATTGGGTATGAGCAGTTCTTC. This chain connects TRBV28 to TRBJ2-1; 9 nucleotides match TRBD2. CDR1 is MDHEN and CDR2 is SYDVKM in the germline V gene. There are 17 residues in the CDR3. V gave up 3 bases and J gave up 8 bases; unmatched junction bases: 14.

This clonotype was picked up many times. The chain has TRBV2 and TRBJ1-2; 8 bases agree with TRBD1. V trimming: 0 bases; J trimming: 8 bases; junction bases outside the gene matches: 14. CDR1 is SNHLY and CDR2 is FYNNEI in the germline V gene. CDR3 size: 17 residues. CDR3 coding DNA: TGTGCCAGCAGTGAAGCGTCGGCCCGGACAGGGCGGTGGGGCTACACCTTC. Its protein is CASSEASARTGRWGYTF. The entire variable domain, with the rest obtained from reference TRBV2 and TRBJ1-2, is as follows: EPEVTQTPSHQVTQMGQEVILRCVPISNHLYFYWYRQILGQKVEFLVSFYNNEISEKSEIFDDQFSVERPDGSNFTLKIRSTKLEDSAMYFCASSEASARTGRWGYTFGSGTRLTVV.

This clonotype was seen only a few times. This chain uses TRBV7-2 with TRBJ2-7, with TRBD2 matching 11 bases. The CDR3 is 16 residues long. The germline gives CDR1 SGHTA, CDR2 FQGNSA. V trimming: 5 bases; J trimming: 6 bases; junction bases outside the gene matches: 12. CDR3 amino acids: CASSSISGGGWAEQYF. The CDR3 bases are TGTGCCAGCAGCAGCATTAGCGGGGGGGGTTGGGCCGAGCAGTACTTC.

This clonotype was found many times. The chain recombines TRBV20-1 with TRBJ2-7; TRBD1 is a possible D gene (6 bases). V shed 6 bases and J shed 1 base, with 16 bases lying between them. This CDR3 is 14 amino acids long. Per germline, CDR1 DFQATT and CDR2 SNEGSKA (reference sequence). Written as DNA, the CDR3 is TGCAGTGCCACTCAAGGACAGCTTTCCTACGAGCAGTACTTC. Translated: CSATQGQLSYEQYF.

V is TRBV6-6 and J is TRBJ1-4, with 7 bases matching TRBD1. The CDR3 loop spans 13 amino acids. Per germline, CDR1 MNHNY and CDR2 SVGAGI (reference sequence). V trimming: 9 bases; J trimming: 3 bases; junction bases outside the gene matches: 4. The CDR3 protein is CASDRAPNEKLFF. The CDR3 DNA reads TGTGCCAGTGACAGGGCCCCTAATGAAAAACTGTTTTTT.